The T cell receptor beta chain under discussion was sequenced for a study of post-analysis software for immune sequencing data (dated by TCRdb to 2015 to 2017). In the study overall: Relapsing-remitting, secondary progressive and progressive-relapsing multiple sclerosis were recorded as disease courses, and subtype annotation was lacking for some patients. The patient repertoires were set against about eleven previously published healthy control repertoires from donors whose ages ranged from roughly 6 to 25 years. A subset of samples was prepared in parallel using single-end sample barcoding, then pooled and co-amplified after Illumina adapter ligation. On the study overall, not on this receptor specifically: Multiple sclerosis patients had significantly lower normalized Chao1 diversity than controls, a result that suggests substantial peripheral T-cell clonal expansion. The multiple sclerosis patient group was slightly younger than the control group. Several TRBV segments, including TRBV5-6, TRBV5-1 and TRBV20-1, were significantly more frequent in patients than controls. Strong co-clustering of samples prepared in the same batch was shown by direct clustering with F measure, prompting a batch-effect correction.

A remark on this clonotype: Which antigen it targets is not known. The CDR3 does not end in the conserved phenylalanine or tryptophan, so this is likely a read error.

Receptors were amplified or captured by PCR. The sample was run on an Illumina HiSeq 2500. To reduce PCR and sequencing biases, unique molecular identifiers were built into the TCR beta cDNA libraries. Some 500,000 cDNA molecules were obtained for every 1 to 10 million input T cells, so each molecule roughly corresponded to one T cell. The patient libraries were prepared and sequenced using the same protocol as the earlier healthy control dataset. Samples belonging to the same batch were prepared together, multiplexed and sequenced on a shared HiSeq lane. Regarding the original processing steps: Raw barcoded reads were processed with MIGEC, and single-read molecular identifier groups were discarded before consensus assembly and CDR3 extraction. Clonotype tables were post-analysed with VDJtools, and diversity was normalized by down-sampling all datasets to the smallest sample size. In repertoire overlap clustering, CDR3 amino acid sequences, but not nucleotide sequences, were matched to correct batch-related cross-sample contamination. The public reads were reanalyzed by TCRdb: fastp trimming at Q25, MiXCR alignment, in-frame beta chains only. Rows with one shared CDR3 protein collapse into an entry with the most common genes and DNA. The V and J calls, along with clone size, are taken from TCRdb and not from the paper's own processing. This sample is represented by hundreds of thousands of distinct CDR3 sequences; roughly 27% of them were singletons. The ten top clones hold approximately 0.6% of the sample.

The junction shows trimming of 10 bases on V and 5 bases on J, and the gene matches do not reach 4 bases of it. The CDR3 is 12 amino acids in total, end residues counted. The kept DNA is CDR3 alone, 36 bases in frame from the first base. TCR beta repertoires were profiled from peripheral blood of some 13 young patients with multiple sclerosis to demonstrate the VDJtools post-analysis software. The multiple sclerosis patients were children and adolescents between roughly 6 and 16 years of age. The chain links TRBV12-3 or TRBV12-4 with TRBJ2-1; 8 middle bases align to TRBD2. The sequenced sample was blood. The source of this sequence is a girl between 5 and 17 years old with multiple sclerosis. The CDR3 protein: CATGRGDNEQFV. DNA sequence: TGTGCCACCGGGAGGGGGGACAATGAGCAGTTCGTC.